This TCR beta chain was sequenced during a study of technical replicates of blood from several donors. Sequenced by immunoSEQ multiplex PCR; TCRdb stores in-frame clones only, minus some. The sample lists 74,000 or so clones, 85% to 95% occurring once. Deletions cut 4 bases from V and 7 bases from J, with 11 bases between. Germline V CDR1 and CDR2: MGHRA, YSYEKL. The CDR3 length is 13 residues. The TCR comes from a human donor in good health. The sequencing input was T cells isolated from PBMCs. The chain combines TRBV4-1 with TRBJ2-1, with a possible D match to TRBD2 (6 bases). The CDR3 DNA reads as TGCGCCAGCAGCCGGGCGGGGTCGAATGAGCAGTTCTTC. It encodes CASSRAGSNEQFF.